This TCR beta chain appears in the sequencing data of a study of blood T cell repertoires in COVID-19. Only in-frame clones appear in the TCRdb table, and some are missing; sequencing was by immunoSEQ multiplex PCR. The profile shows about 360,000 clones, approximately 86% of them singletons. Membership in each cohort depended on participant-reported clinical history. Germline CDR1 is SQVTM and CDR2 is ANQGSEA. The CDR3 loop spans 11 amino acids. Trimming took 6 bases from V and 8 from J, leaving 13 bases between them. The specimen sequenced was PBMCs or T cells enriched from blood (not recorded which). The source of this sequence is a woman aged 40 to 50 with acute COVID-19. The chain recombines TRBV29-1 with TRBJ1-2; tentative D call: TRBD1 (6 bases). CDR3 region: CSVGTKEGYTF. For the CDR3, the DNA is TGCAGCGTCGGGACAAAGGAGGGCTACACCTTC.